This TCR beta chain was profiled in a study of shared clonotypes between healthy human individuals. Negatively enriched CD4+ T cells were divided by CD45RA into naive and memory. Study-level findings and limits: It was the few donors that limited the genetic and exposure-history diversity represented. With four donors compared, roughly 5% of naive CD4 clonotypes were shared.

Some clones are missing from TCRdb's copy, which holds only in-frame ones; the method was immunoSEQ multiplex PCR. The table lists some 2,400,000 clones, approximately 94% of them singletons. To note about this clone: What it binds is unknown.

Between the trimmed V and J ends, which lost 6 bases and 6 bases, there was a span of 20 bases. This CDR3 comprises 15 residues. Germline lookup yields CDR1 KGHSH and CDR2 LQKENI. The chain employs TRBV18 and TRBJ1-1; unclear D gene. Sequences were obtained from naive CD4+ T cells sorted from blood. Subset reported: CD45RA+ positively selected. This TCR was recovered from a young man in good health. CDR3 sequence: CASSPLGGRSPEAFF. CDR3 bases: TGTGCCAGCTCCCCCTTAGGAGGGAGGAGCCCTGAAGCTTTCTTT.